The TCR beta chain described here comes from a study of identical twins. This clonotype was seen more than once but under ten times. Its antigen is not identified. The CDR3 covers 14 residues. Germline V gene sequence: CDR1 MGHRA, CDR2 YSYEKL. Study-wide findings and caveats: Analyses of zero insertions could be partly confounded by invariant MAIT and iNKT cells. For out-of-frame beta sequences, excess twin sharing was weaker.

TCRdb processed the 5' RACE reads anew with MiXCR; each CDR3 protein has one entry. The sample has roughly 1.6 million distinct CDR3 sequences, about 30% seen once. The receptor comes from a newborn girl in good health. Sequencing used cord blood. The gene calls are TRBV4-1 and TRBJ2-4; a possible D gene is TRBD1 (5 bases). The J call may be incorrect, as the DNA end agrees better with TRBJ2-7. This chain's CDR3 is CASSQDLGRREQYF. In DNA, the CDR3 is TGCGCCAGCAGCCAAGATTTGGGGCGTCGCGAGCAGTACTTC.